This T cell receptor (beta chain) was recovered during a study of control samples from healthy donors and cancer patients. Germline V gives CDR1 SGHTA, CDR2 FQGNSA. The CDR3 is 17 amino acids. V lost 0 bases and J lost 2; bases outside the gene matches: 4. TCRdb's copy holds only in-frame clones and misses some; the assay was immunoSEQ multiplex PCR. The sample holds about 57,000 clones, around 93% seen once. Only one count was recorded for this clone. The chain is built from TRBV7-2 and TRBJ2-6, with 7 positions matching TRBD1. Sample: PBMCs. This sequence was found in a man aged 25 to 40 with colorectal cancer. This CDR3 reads CASSLALTGAGANVLTF. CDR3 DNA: TGTGCCAGCAGCTTAGCCTTAACAGGGGCTGGGGCCAACGTCCTGACTTTC.